This T cell receptor beta chain came from a study of T cells after yellow fever vaccination (dated by TCRdb to the late 2010s). Study-level background: The SMART-Seq v4 Ultra Low Input RNA kit was used to prepare libraries from fractions with low cell numbers. Two healthy male donors made up the cohort, one aged 18 to 30 years and the other aged 30 to 40 years. Bulk PBMC replicates and cell subsets were isolated from blood drawn at multiple timepoints before and after both primary and secondary immunization. Bulk TCR alpha and beta repertoires were sequenced longitudinally to track T-cell clones before and after primary and booster YFV17D yellow fever vaccination. Summary of the overall study and its limitations: The secondary T-cell response was weaker than the primary response but faster, peaking on day 5 instead of day 15. FACS-sorted repertoires could contain abundant contaminating clonotypes from the bulk population, so computational filtering was required. A small share of clonotypes was detected in both CD4 and CD8 compartments, with the overlap likely arising from convergent recombination. After the booster, most of the clones that had expanded following primary vaccination were detected again (just under 97% of CD4 and around 90% of CD8), which suggests that memory was broadly maintained. Only a couple of donors were included in the study, so the extent to which the findings can be generalized is limited.

TCR cDNA was made using 5'RACE template switching, a step that added a universal primer site and unique molecular identifiers. Priming for cDNA synthesis came from both the TCR alpha and TCR beta constant segments. Two PCR steps were used to amplify libraries, with sample barcodes and sequencing adapters being added in the second step. Sequencing of the libraries was done on either Illumina HiSeq 2500 (2x100 bp) or NovaSeq (2x150 bp). Per the original workflow: Demultiplexing of reads and collapsing into UMI consensus sequences were performed with MIGEC, and V(D)J alignment was carried out with MiXCR. Clonotypes responding to the vaccine were identified with edgeR on replicate PBMC samples, with the criteria of FDR below 0.01 and a log2 fold change above 5 up to day 15. Bulk clonotypes were assigned CD4 or CD8 identity according to which sequenced CD4 or CD8 repertoire held them at higher abundance. TCRdb itself trimmed the public reads at Q25 with fastp, ran MiXCR and retained productive beta chains. Rows are combined by CDR3 protein, so each entry shows the most common genes and DNA. The V and J calls were not made by the authors but by TCRdb's processing. The sample has hundreds of thousands of distinct CDR3 sequences on record, 8.5% to 9% of them singletons. About 20% of the sample rests with the top ten.

Measured from the cysteine to the phenylalanine, the CDR3 is 15 residues long. Only CDR3 DNA is held: 45 bases, read in frame from base 1. For CDR1 and CDR2, the germline V gene (reference sequence) lists DFQATT and SNEGSKA. V and J are trimmed by 5 bases and 4 bases, and the gene matches miss 6 bases of the junction. About this clonotype itself: Its antigen has not been determined. No base qualities exist here, and no much larger clone lies one base off it.

The sample's treatment or condition label, in plain terms: live attenuated yellow fever vaccine strain. At each blood-draw timepoint, two biological replicates of bulk PBMCs were obtained. A standard Ficoll-Paque protocol was used to isolate PBMCs from peripheral blood. TriZol was used to extract RNA from bulk PBMCs, CD4 and CD8 fractions, and dextramer-positive and dextramer-negative fractions. The receptor comes from a young man who received the YFV17D yellow fever vaccine. The chain was built from TRBV20-1 and TRBJ2-2, with 11 bases in between that match TRBD2. Source: PBMCs, taken on the day of the first yellow fever vaccination. The nucleotide sequence reads as follows: TGCAGTGCTCGGTATAGCGGGGGGGCCACCGGGGAGCTGTTTTTT. Its product reads: CSARYSGGATGELFF.